One sample yielded the 9 T cell receptor beta chains listed below, sequenced in a study of blood T cell repertoires in COVID-19. TCRdb keeps only in-frame clones here, not all; method: immunoSEQ multiplex PCR. The data show hundreds of thousands of clones, with around 89% seen just once and under 10% held by the top ten. Sequenced sample: PBMCs or T cells enriched from blood (not recorded which). The receptors come from a man aged 40-55 years who had recovered from COVID-19.

The gene calls are TRBV28 and TRBJ2-1, with a weak D call TRBD2 (6 bases). The CDR3 has 16 amino acids. The V end was cut by 3 bases, the J end by 5 bases, with 17 bases between. Germline CDR1 MDHEN, CDR2 SYDVKM. The CDR3 protein is CASSFLGSGSNNEQFF. CDR3 coding DNA: TGTGCCAGCAGTTTCCTCGGGAGCGGGTCTAACAATGAGCAGTTCTTC.

The chain employs TRBV6-5 and TRBJ1-3, with a tentative D call TRBD1 (6 bases). The V gene lost 6 bases and the J gene lost 0 bases, with 12 bases spanning the gap. The CDR3 is made up of 15 amino acids. Germline CDR1 reads MNHEY; CDR2 reads SVGAGI. CDR3 residues: CASSSGQNSGNTIYF. In DNA, the CDR3 is TGTGCCAGCAGCTCGGGACAAAACTCTGGAAACACCATATATTTT.

In nucleotides, the CDR3 is TGCGCCAGCAGCCGAGGGGGGGTCAATCAGCCCCAGCATTTT. Amino acid sequence: CASSRGGVNQPQHF. The chain couples TRBV4-1 to TRBJ1-5; D possibly corresponds to TRBD1 (6 bases). The CDR3 is 14 amino acids. CDR1 is MGHRA and CDR2 is YSYEKL in the germline V gene. The germline V and J ends were trimmed by 4 bases and 3 bases, with 10 bases remaining between them.

This clone was counted once. V usage is TRBV6-5 and J usage is TRBJ2-7; 9 nucleotides agree with TRBD1. Germline lookup yields CDR1 MNHEY and CDR2 SVGAGI. This CDR3 has 14 residues. The J segment lost 7 bases and the V segment lost 6 bases, leaving 10 bases of the junction unmatched. CDR3 residues: CASRSGTGSREQYF. CDR3 in DNA: TGTGCCAGCAGGTCGGGGACAGGGAGTCGAGAGCAGTACTTC.

J is TRBJ2-7 and V is TRBV5-4, with a tentative D call TRBD2 (6 bases). In germline, CDR1 is SGHNT, CDR2 YYREEE (reference sequence). The CDR3 covers 19 residues. Trimming cost V 2 bases and J 3 bases, with 27 bases left between them. The CDR3, as DNA: TGTGCCAGCAGCTTCGGCGCCTCTTTGGGGGACTGGAGATACTACGAGCAGTACTTC. It specifies CASSFGASLGDWRYYEQYF.

This clone was detected only once. The V and J genes are TRBV28 and TRBJ1-4; D might be TRBD1 (5 bases). Between the trimmed V and J ends, which lost 4 bases and 1 base, there was a span of 16 bases. CDR3 length equals 17 residues. Germline V gene lookup returns CDR1 MDHEN and CDR2 SYDVKM. The CDR3 protein is CASSSQTRGRTNEKLFF. The CDR3 bases are TGTGCCAGCAGTTCCCAGACTCGGGGGAGAACTAATGAAAAACTGTTTTTT.

This chain joins TRBV15 and TRBJ2-6; D is unclear. The CDR3 sequence is 15 residues long. The germline V gene encodes CDR1 LNHNV and CDR2 YYDKDF (reference sequence). Trimming stripped 4 bases from V and 1 base from J, with 8 bases between. In nucleotides, the CDR3 is TGTGCCACCAGCATCCCGTTATCTGGGGCCAACGTCCTGACTTTC. Protein product: CATSIPLSGANVLTF.

This clone has only a few counts. The gene calls are TRBV20-1 and TRBJ1-2; D not resolved. Between the trimmed V and J ends, which lost 6 bases and 8 bases, there was a span of 13 bases. Germline CDR1 reads DFQATT; CDR2 reads SNEGSKA (reference sequence). CDR3 length: 11 amino acids. Here the CDR3 reads CSATPEQGYTF. CDR3 in DNA: TGCAGTGCGACCCCGGAGCAGGGCTACACCTTC.

The chain combines TRBV7-9 with TRBJ2-1; D unclear. V shed 5 bases and J shed 8 bases, with 19 bases lying between them. Germline V gives CDR1 SEHNR, CDR2 FQNEAQ (reference sequence). The length of the CDR3 is 15 residues. Written as DNA, the CDR3 is TGTGCCAGCAGCCCATTGACTCCAAGTACCGATGAGCAGTTCTTC. This encodes CASSPLTPSTDEQFF.